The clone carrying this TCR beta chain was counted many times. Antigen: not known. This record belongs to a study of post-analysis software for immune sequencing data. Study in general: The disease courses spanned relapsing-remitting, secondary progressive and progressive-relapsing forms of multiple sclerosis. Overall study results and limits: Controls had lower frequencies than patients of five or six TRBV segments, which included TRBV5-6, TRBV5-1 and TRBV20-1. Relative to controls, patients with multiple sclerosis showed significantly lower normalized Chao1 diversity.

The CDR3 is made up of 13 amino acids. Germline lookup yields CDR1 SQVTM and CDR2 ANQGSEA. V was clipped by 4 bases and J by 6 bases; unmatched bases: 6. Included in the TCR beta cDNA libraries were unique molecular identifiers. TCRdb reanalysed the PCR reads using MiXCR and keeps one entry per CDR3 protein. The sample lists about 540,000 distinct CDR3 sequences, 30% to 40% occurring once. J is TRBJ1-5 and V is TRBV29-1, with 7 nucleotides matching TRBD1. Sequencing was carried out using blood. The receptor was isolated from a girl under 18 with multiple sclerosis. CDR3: CSVVGGGGQPQHF. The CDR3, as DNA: TGCAGCGTTGTAGGGGGCGGCGGTCAGCCCCAGCATTTT.